This T cell receptor (beta chain) was recorded in a study of regulatory T cells in long-lasting Graves disease (TCRdb year 2021). Context from the whole study: In the newly diagnosed Graves' disease group, patients had been taking antithyroid drugs for less than 3 months. Patients with persistent Graves' disease were compared with patients with newly diagnosed Graves' disease using TCR sequencing and RNA sequencing of peripheral blood. The study was registered as a clinical trial and conducted in China. A total of roughly 33 samples were covered by TCR sequencing, comprising roughly 13 persistent and about 20 newly diagnosed Graves' disease patients. Findings and caveats that apply to the study as a whole: Patients with persistent disease shared more public clonotypes (roughly 2,900) than newly diagnosed patients did (around 930). The authors acknowledged the small sample size as a limitation that may reduce accuracy. TRBV28, TRBJ1-2 and TRBJ2-5 were preferentially used in persistent disease, while TRBV20-1 and TRBJ2-1 were favored in newly diagnosed disease. Compared with newly diagnosed patients, persistent Graves' disease patients had lower TCR Shannon entropy and fewer highly expanded clones, which suggests clonal expansion. Peripheral blood alone was examined, since thyroid tissue, which constituted the primary lesion, could not be accessed. Sequencing and analysis were limited to the TCR beta chain.

With regard to this clonotype: Its antigen has not been determined. No base-level quality is on record; no much larger clone is a single base apart.

Preparation of the library involved multiplex PCR. For sequencing, an Illumina HiSeq 4000 was employed. To build TCR beta libraries, CDR3 regions were amplified by Arm-PCR using iRepertoire HTBI primers. Before sequencing, the PCR products went through gel purification. Per the original workflow: Gene usage analysis of CDR3 amino acid clonotypes used the 55 to 80 TRBV and about 15 TRBJ segments found across samples. Filtered high-quality paired reads were merged into contigs using COPE and FqMerger. BLAST was used to align contigs to the IMGT TRBV, TRBD and TRBJ reference genes, and CDR3 was defined following IMGT. Highly expanded clones were defined as clonotypes with a frequency above 0.1%. Shannon entropy served as the measure of repertoire diversity, while the Gini coefficient captured V-J evenness. A clonotype was considered public if more than one individual shared it. Using fastp at Q25 and MiXCR, TCRdb reprocessed the public reads and kept productive beta chains. CDR3 protein duplicates are merged, each entry listing the most common genes and DNA. The V and J calls were not made by the authors but by TCRdb's processing. The sample has about 540,000 distinct CDR3 sequences on record, roughly 13% of them singletons. The ten biggest clones cover 8% to 10% of the sample.

This sample's time point label indicates: newly diagnosed GD, antithyroid drugs for less than 3 months. For both TCR sequencing and RNA sequencing, RNA was extracted from PBMCs using TRIzol. The diagnosis of Graves' disease was made according to American Thyroid Association guidelines. Recruitment of patients was carried out at an endocrinology department in Xi'an, China. Each patient gave approximately 9.7 milliliters of peripheral blood, collected in an EDTA anticoagulant tube. Ficoll Paque Plus density gradient separation was used to isolate PBMCs, and no further T cell sorting was done. An Agilent 2100 Bioanalyzer and agarose gel were used to check RNA quality, and a NanoDrop 2000 was used to measure RNA concentration. V lost 1 base and J lost 7 bases, and the count of bases not matched to a germline gene is 9. Its CDR3 holds 15 amino acids, cysteine through phenylalanine. CDR3 DNA is the only sequence kept; it has 45 bases, read in frame from the first base.

The same sample was also studied in work on T cells in Graves' hyperthyroidism and ophthalmopathy. The second investigation adds: A patient counted as having stable Graves' hyperthyroidism if no progression to ophthalmopathy occurred over 18 months of follow-up. Hyperthyroidism patients were newly diagnosed, with disease duration under 2 months, and aged 18 to 65 years. Exclusion was applied to patients with uncontrolled infections, other autoimmune diseases, pregnancy or lactation. Clinical symptoms, serum thyroxine and TRAb, thyroid ultrasound, and orbital computed tomography formed the basis for the diagnoses. The first round of RT-PCR for the TCR CDR3 was performed with the HTBI primer set and the Qiagen OneStep RT-PCR kit. Blood samples also contained most of the expanded thyroid clonotypes (frequency above 0.001), which suggests that blood repertoires may reflect thyroid immune responses. In cross-validation, a model built on a 13 V-J signature told ophthalmopathy apart from stable hyperthyroidism with under 90% sensitivity and roughly 83% specificity, and in testing the same model reached 80%/75%. During validation, the model predicted progression to ophthalmopathy a median of around 6 months ahead of onset, with roughly 65% sensitivity and 72% to 85% specificity. A discovery cohort of roughly 100 patients, 43 with Graves' ophthalmopathy and 57 with stable Graves' hyperthyroidism, was used to find distinguishing TCR V-J signatures. An independent validation cohort of fewer than 20 hyperthyroidism patients and more than 15 patients who later progressed to ophthalmopathy tested prospective prediction of ophthalmopathy. The 90 to 100 discovery patients were randomly divided into training and test sets at a 7:3 ratio. Thyroid tissue and blood T-cell repertoires from six Graves' hyperthyroidism patients were also compared in the study. Once sampling was done, hyperthyroidism patients were given methimazole at a starting dose of 30 mg daily, whereas ophthalmopathy patients were given high-dose intravenous methylprednisolone. A second multiplex PCR round built the libraries, followed by size selection and purification. The libraries were sequenced on an Illumina HiSeq2000 using paired-end 100 bp reads. SOAPnuke was used to process the raw data, with reads discarded if the reads contained adapters or uncalled bases, had a mean Phred below 15, or lacked an exact constant-primer or identifier match. High-quality paired reads were merged using COPE v1.2.5, and each unique nucleotide sequence was defined as a clonotype. Clonotypes were aligned to IMGT TRBV, TRBD and TRBJ reference segments using MiTCR v1.1. The analysis included only V-J combinations with a frequency above 0.0001, which together covered around 99% of the repertoires. A TCS score was defined as the ratio of F50 (clonal expansion) to E x V (chaos), with BLOSUM62-based TCRdist applied between CDR3 peptides within each V-J. Welch's t-statistics and random forest reduced several hundred V-J features to roughly 13, which were used in a naive Bayes classifier (R e1071). Sample size was not statistically predetermined, and investigators were not blinded to group allocation. The paper reports TCR Vbeta CDR3 sequencing of some 140 peripheral blood samples: approximately 41 ophthalmopathy, under 85 hyperthyroidism and around 17 progressor patients.

Sample: peripheral blood mononuclear cells (PBMCs), taken at new diagnosis, from a patient treated with antithyroid drugs. The V and J genes are TRBV12-3 or TRBV12-4 and TRBJ1-2; 7 central bases correspond to TRBD1. This receptor was taken from a man aged 25-45 years with Graves disease. Donor details come from another sample of the same person, matched by shared clones. The CDR3 protein: CASSLDRGGFGGYTF. Read as DNA, the sequence is TGTGCCAGCAGTTTAGACAGGGGAGGATTTGGTGGCTACACCTTC.